This is a list of T cell receptor beta chains from one sample in a study of control samples from healthy donors and cancer patients. Assay: immunoSEQ multiplex PCR; the TCRdb copy retains only in-frame clones and omits some. The repertoire includes 90,000 to 100,000 clones, roughly three quarters of them detected once, and roughly a tenth sits in the top ten. The sample comprised blood. These receptors were collected from a woman in her thirties in good health. CDR3s include the opening cysteine and the closing phenylalanine or tryptophan. A D gene is named only where the DNA matches it firmly. Size tells how often a clone was seen (once, few, many) or the class of an expanded clone, and some rows leave it out.

.	TRBV2	.	TRBJ2-1	TGTGCCAGCGGGGGACTCCTGGGGAATACTGAGCAGTTCTTC	CASGGLLGNTEQFF
.	TRBV30	TRBD1	TRBJ1-1	TGTGCCTGGAGGCGGACAGGGGCCTTCCACACTGAAGCTTTCTTT	CAWRRTGAFHTEAFF
.	TRBV19	TRBD1	TRBJ2-1	TGTGCCAGTAGCCGTAAGGGACAGGCGAACAATGAGCAGTTCTTC	CASSRKGQANNEQFF
.	TRBV6-5	.	TRBJ1-6	TGTGCCAGCAGTTACTCGAAACAGGGTTATTCACCCCTCCACTTT	CASSYSKQGYSPLHF
few	TRBV28	.	TRBJ1-5	TGTGCCAGCAGTAACGACAGGTTAAATCAGCCCCAGCATTTT	CASSNDRLNQPQHF
.	TRBV5-5	.	TRBJ1-6	TGTGCCAGCAGCTTGGAGCCACCCTCACCCCTCCACTTT	CASSLEPPSPLHF
.	TRBV3-1/TRBV3-2	TRBD2	TRBJ2-3	TGTGCCAGCAGCCAAGGGACTAGCCATACGCAGTATTTT	CASSQGTSHTQYF
.	TRBV7-8	TRBD2	TRBJ2-3	TGTGCCAGCAGCCCTTCCACTAGCGGGGGGACCACAGATACGCAGTATTTT	CASSPSTSGGTTDTQYF
.	TRBV18	.	TRBJ1-3	TGTGCCAGCTCACCACTCGGAGCGCGGGGGTCCGGAAACACCATATATTTT	CASSPLGARGSGNTIYF
.	TRBV10-3	TRBD1	TRBJ2-3	TGTGCCATCAGGGGACAGGGCCCAGATACGCAGTATTTT	CAIRGQGPDTQYF
.	TRBV30	TRBD1	TRBJ1-5	TGTGCCTGGAGTTTGACAGGGGGGGATCAGCCCCAGCATTTT	CAWSLTGGDQPQHF
.	TRBV6-2/TRBV6-3	.	TRBJ2-2	TGTGCCAGCAGTAGGACTGGAGGTTCCGGGGAGCTGTTTTTT	CASSRTGGSGELFF
.	TRBV20-1	TRBD1	TRBJ1-1	TGCAGAGCACAGGGGGGGGAAGCTTTCTTT	CRAQGGEAFF
once	TRBV12-3/TRBV12-4	.	TRBJ1-1	TGTGCCAGCAGCCCGACAGGGAACACTGAAGCTTTCTTT	CASSPTGNTEAFF
.	TRBV11-2	.	TRBJ1-4	TGTGCCAGCAGCTACCTCGGCACCCGAACAGAAACCCACGAAAAACTGTTTTTT	CASSYLGTRTETHEKLFF
.	TRBV24-1	.	TRBJ2-7	TGTGCCACCCCGATAGCAGGGGCCCCCTACGAGCAGTACTTC	CATPIAGAPYEQYF
.	TRBV7-2	TRBD2	TRBJ2-1	TGTGCCAGCAGCTGGGCGGGTAGCGGGGGGGCCTATGAGCAGTTCTTC	CASSWAGSGGAYEQFF
.	TRBV7-2	.	TRBJ1-1	TGTGCCAGCAGCCTAATCGGTGGTGAAGCTTTCTTT	CASSLIGGEAFF
once	TRBV5-1	TRBD1	TRBJ2-5	TGCGCCAGCAGCTTGGATCGGGACAGGGGTGAGACCCAGTACTTC	CASSLDRDRGETQYF
.	TRBV10-3	TRBD2	TRBJ2-3	TGTGCCATCAAAAGGACTAGCGGGGGGGTCACAGATACGCAGTATTTT	CAIKRTSGGVTDTQYF
.	TRBV5-5	.	TRBJ1-2	TGTGCCAGCAGCTTGTCTCCTCCGACCTGGGTGTATGGCTACACCTTC	CASSLSPPTWVYGYTF
.	TRBV10-3	.	TRBJ2-7	TGTGCCATCAGACAGGGTGGTAACGAGCAGTACTTC	CAIRQGGNEQYF
.	TRBV19	TRBD1	TRBJ1-2	TGTGCCAGTCGCGACAGGGGGGACCACTATGGCTACACCTTC	CASRDRGDHYGYTF
.	TRBV9	TRBD1	TRBJ2-1	TGTGCCAGCAGCGTGACAGGGGGGAACCGGAATGAGCAGTTCTTC	CASSVTGGNRNEQFF
.	TRBV6-6	.	TRBJ2-2	TGTGCCAGCAGATCCTCTCCCTGGGAGGACGGGGAGCTGTTTTTT	CASRSSPWEDGELFF
once	TRBV7-8	TRBD1	TRBJ1-5	TGTGCCAGCAGCCGAGGGGGCTTCCGACTCAATCAGCCCCAGCATTTT	CASSRGGFRLNQPQHF
few	TRBV24-1	.	TRBJ2-5	TGTGCCACCAGTGGCCTCGGGGGCGGCCAAGAGACCCAGTACTTC	CATSGLGGGQETQYF
.	TRBV29-1	TRBD1	TRBJ1-5	TGCAGCGCACAGGGGGGCAACAATCAGCCCCAGCATTTT	CSAQGGNNQPQHF
.	TRBV2	TRBD1	TRBJ2-1	TGTGCCAGCAGTGAAGCTGCACAGGGGGCGCGAAATGAGCAGTTCTTC	CASSEAAQGARNEQFF
.	TRBV24-1	TRBD1	TRBJ2-1	TGTGCCACCAGTGGGGGGACAGGGGGATTGTATGAGCAGTTCTTC	CATSGGTGGLYEQFF
medium-sized	TRBV2	.	TRBJ1-1	TGTGCCACCCCTGACACCCTGAACACTGAAGCTTTCTTT	CATPDTLNTEAFF
.	TRBV6-2/TRBV6-3	.	TRBJ2-7	TGTGCCAGCAGTTACTCAAGGGACGGCAGCTACGAGCAGTACTTC	CASSYSRDGSYEQYF
.	TRBV5-4	TRBD2	TRBJ2-7	TGTGCCAGCAGCTTAACCGGGACTAGCGAGTACTTC	CASSLTGTSEYF
.	TRBV6-6	.	TRBJ1-1	TGTGCCAGCAGTTACCCTACAGGGAAGAACACTGAAGCTTTCTTT	CASSYPTGKNTEAFF
.	TRBV5-6	.	TRBJ1-1	TGTGCCAGCAGCTCCCCGACTATGAACACTGAAGCTTTCTTT	CASSSPTMNTEAFF
.	TRBV25-1	.	TRBJ2-2	TGTGCCAGCAGTGGCCTAGTATCCGGGGAGCTGTTTTTT	CASSGLVSGELFF
.	TRBV2	.	TRBJ2-7	TGTGCCAGCTTCGGCGGCTACGAGCAGTACTTC	CASFGGYEQYF
.	TRBV19	.	TRBJ2-7	TGTGCCAGTAGTGTTACTATCATTACCTACGAGCAGTACTTC	CASSVTIITYEQYF
few	TRBV6-2/TRBV6-3	TRBD1	TRBJ2-7	TGTGCCAGCAGTTGGACAGGGGGCGGCTACGAGCAGTACTTC	CASSWTGGGYEQYF
.	TRBV7-2	.	TRBJ2-1	TGTGCCAGCAGCTTAGTGGGGGCACAGGATGAGCAGTTCTTC	CASSLVGAQDEQFF
.	TRBV6-5	.	TRBJ2-3	TGTGCCAGCAGTTACAGGGGGACCCATGGCGATACGCAGTATTTT	CASSYRGTHGDTQYF